These 27 T cell receptor beta chains were sequenced from one sample in a study of blood T cell repertoires in COVID-19. This table comes from immunoSEQ multiplex PCR, and its TCRdb copy is limited to in-frame clones, with some not included. The sample holds hundreds of thousands of clones, around 89% seen once. The specimen sequenced was PBMCs or T cells enriched from blood (not recorded which). These receptors all come from a man aged 25-45 years who had recovered from COVID-19.

The chain employs TRBV2 and TRBJ1-6; D is undetermined. V lost 1 base and J lost 6, with 7 bases in between. The CDR3 runs 14 residues. The germline gives CDR1 SNHLY, CDR2 FYNNEI. CDR3 DNA sequence: TGTGCCAGCAGTGAAGAAGTAGTTAATTCACCCCTCCACTTT. As protein: CASSEEVVNSPLHF.

The chain carries TRBV29-1 and TRBJ1-2; 12 nucleotides agree with TRBD1. CDR3 length equals 16 residues. V lost 4 bases to trimming and J lost 6 bases; unmatched junction nucleotides: 12. Germline values: CDR1 SQVTM, CDR2 ANQGSEA. The CDR3 here is CSVVPGQGAQGNGYTF. In DNA form, the CDR3 reads TGCAGCGTTGTCCCGGGACAGGGGGCGCAGGGCAATGGCTACACCTTC.

This clone was observed once. The rearrangement uses TRBV18 and TRBJ2-3; a possible D gene is TRBD1 (6 bases). V was cut by 4 bases and J by 4 bases, with 12 bases left in between. Germline V gene data show CDR1 as KGHSH and CDR2 as LQKENI. This CDR3 comprises 14 residues. In DNA, the CDR3 is TGTGCCAGCTCACAATCGAAGGGGGCAGATACGCAGTATTTT. Translation gives CASSQSKGADTQYF.

This rearrangement joins TRBV18 to TRBJ1-2; the D is unclear. Per the germline V gene, CDR1 is KGHSH and CDR2 is LQKENI. The length of the CDR3 is 14 residues. V shed 2 bases and J shed 5 bases, with 12 bases lying between them. The CDR3 DNA is TGTGCCAGCTCACCAGAGAGAATTGAGTATGGCTACACCTTC. Translating it yields CASSPERIEYGYTF. The full variable domain, completed using reference TRBV18 and TRBJ1-2, is NAGVMQNPRHLVRRRGQEARLRCSPMKGHSHVYWYRQLPEEGLKFMVYLQKENIIDESGMPKERFSAEFPKEGPSILRIQQVVRGDSAAYFCASSPERIEYGYTFGSGTRLTVV.

The V gene is TRBV11-2, the J gene TRBJ2-1; 9 nucleotides agree with TRBD2. The V segment lost 8 bases and the J segment 2 bases; nucleotides outside the gene matches: 7. The CDR3 extends over 15 amino acids. Germline loops: CDR1 SGHAT, CDR2 FQNNGV. The CDR3 DNA reads TGTGCCAGCTCTATTAGCGGGAGCCCCTACAATGAGCAGTTCTTC. Encoded protein: CASSISGSPYNEQFF.

The J gene is TRBJ2-2, the V gene TRBV24-1; 9 bases align to TRBD1. The CDR3 has 15 amino acids. Trimming cost V 5 bases and J 5 bases; bases outside gene matches: 5. Germline CDR1 reads KGHDR; CDR2 reads SFDVKD. CDR3 bases: TGTGCCACCAGTGCCCTGGACAGGGGTACCGGGGAGCTGTTTTTT. It encodes CATSALDRGTGELFF.

The J gene is TRBJ2-7, the V gene TRBV18; D is undetermined. The CDR3 runs to 12 residues. The germline CDR1 and CDR2 sequences are KGHSH and LQKENI. Trimming stripped 4 bases from V and 3 bases from J, with 7 bases between. CDR3 DNA: TGTGCCAGCTCACTCGACTTCTACGAGCAGTACTTC. It encodes CASSLDFYEQYF.

The chain combines TRBV13 with TRBJ2-4; TRBD1 is a possible D gene (6 bases). This CDR3 spans 15 amino acids. CDR1 is PRHDT, CDR2 FYEKMQ, per germline (reference sequence). Trimming pared 0 bases from V and 8 bases from J, leaving 14 bases between. The CDR3 DNA sequence: TGTGCCAGCAGCTTAGGTCCGACAGGAGTGGACATTCAGTACTTC. Encoded protein: CASSLGPTGVDIQYF.

The chain is built from TRBV19 and TRBJ2-3; 9 nucleotides agree with TRBD2. After removal of 6 bases from V and 2 bases from J, the junction contained 6 bases not matched to a gene. Germline CDR1 LNHDA, CDR2 SQIVND (reference sequence). The CDR3 is made up of 15 amino acids. The CDR3: CASRDSGSATDTQYF. CDR3 nucleotides: TGTGCCAGTAGGGATAGCGGGAGTGCCACAGATACGCAGTATTTT.

V gene TRBV7-6 combines with J gene TRBJ1-1, with D tentatively TRBD1 (6 bases). Between the trimmed V and J ends, which lost 2 bases and 1 base, there was a span of 11 bases. Germline V lookup: CDR1 SGHVS, CDR2 FNYEAQ. The CDR3 length is 15 residues. The chain's CDR3 is CASSLYGGWNTEAFF. The CDR3 DNA reads TGTGCCAGCAGCTTATATGGGGGCTGGAACACTGAAGCTTTCTTT.

The genes are TRBV5-1 and TRBJ2-5, with D perhaps TRBD2 (6 bases). V shed 2 bases and J shed 3 bases, with 14 bases lying between them. The CDR3 totals 15 residues. Germline lookup yields CDR1 SGHRS and CDR2 YFSETQ. The CDR3 loop is CASSFVPSVKETQYF. CDR3 coding DNA: TGCGCCAGCAGCTTCGTGCCTAGCGTAAAAGAGACCCAGTACTTC.

CDR3 coding DNA: TGTGCCAGCAGTTTAGCACGACTAGCGGGAGGTACCCCCTACGAGCAGTACTTC. Amino acid sequence: CASSLARLAGGTPYEQYF. The chain has TRBV27 and TRBJ2-7; TRBD2 matches at 13 bases. After removal of 2 bases from V and 2 bases from J, the junction contained 9 bases not matched to a gene. The CDR3 sequence is 18 residues long. Per the germline V gene, CDR1 is MNHEY and CDR2 is SMNVEV (reference sequence).

V is TRBV24-1 and J is TRBJ2-7, with 8 positions matching TRBD1. The CDR3 sequence is 15 residues long. J was trimmed by 3 bases and V by 3 bases; bases with no gene match: 6. Germline-derived CDR1 and CDR2 are KGHDR and SFDVKD. This CDR3 reads CATSDATGDSYEQYF. The CDR3 coding sequence is TGTGCCACCAGTGATGCGACAGGGGATAGCTACGAGCAGTACTTC.

The chain is built from TRBV7-3 and TRBJ2-1, with 7 bases lining up with TRBD2. The germline V gene has CDR1 SGHTA and CDR2 FQGTGA. V trimming: 3 bases; J trimming: 3 bases; junction bases outside the gene matches: 5. The CDR3 consists of 15 residues. CDR3 bases: TGTGCCAGCAGCTTCGCGGGAGATGGCTACAATGAGCAGTTCTTC. Amino acids: CASSFAGDGYNEQFF.

This clone has a handful of counts. The V call is TRBV9, the J call TRBJ2-7; 7 nucleotides align to TRBD2. V was clipped by 0 bases and J by 4 bases; unmatched bases: 10. The length of the CDR3 is 16 residues. Germline V gene data show CDR1 as SGDLS and CDR2 as YYNGEE. The CDR3 is CASSVGRLAAPYEQYF. The CDR3 nucleotides read TGTGCCAGCAGCGTAGGCCGGCTAGCGGCACCTTACGAGCAGTACTTC.

A few counts support this clone. This chain joins TRBV28 and TRBJ1-1, with a possible D match to TRBD1 (5 bases). Germline CDR1 MDHEN, CDR2 SYDVKM. The CDR3 length is 15 residues. V was clipped by 5 bases and J by 6 bases, with 19 bases between them. CDR3 sequence: CASSPGGLNVAEAFF. The CDR3 DNA sequence: TGTGCCAGCAGTCCGGGGGGGTTGAACGTCGCTGAAGCTTTCTTT.

The rearrangement joins TRBV5-6 to TRBJ2-7; D not resolved. V was cut by 2 bases and J by 2 bases, with 11 bases left in between. CDR1 SGHDT and CDR2 YYEEEE come from the germline V gene. The CDR3 covers 14 residues. CDR3 region: CASSFAVLPYEQYF. The DNA for the CDR3 is TGTGCCAGCAGCTTCGCAGTTCTCCCCTACGAGCAGTACTTC.

This chain connects TRBV30 to TRBJ2-7; TRBD1 agrees at 10 bases. The CDR3 runs 15 residues. The germline V gene has CDR1 GTSNPN and CDR2 SVGIG (reference sequence). The V gene end was trimmed by 0 bases and the J gene end by 3 bases; junction bases not matched to a gene: 5. The CDR3 sequence is CAWSVSGTGDYEQYF. The CDR3, as DNA: TGTGCCTGGAGTGTGTCGGGGACAGGGGACTACGAGCAGTACTTC.

CDR3 DNA: TGCGCCAGCAGTTTCACCGCGCGGTCGAACACCGGGGAGCTGTTTTTT. Protein: CASSFTARSNTGELFF. The J gene is TRBJ2-2, the V gene TRBV5-1; D remains unclear. Germline loops: CDR1 SGHRS, CDR2 YFSETQ. The V gene lost 5 bases and the J gene lost 0 bases, with 14 bases spanning the gap. The CDR3 runs to 16 residues. Based on the CDR3 plus reference TRBV5-1 and TRBJ2-2, the full variable domain is KAGVTQTPRYLIKTRGQQVTLSCSPISGHRSVSWYQQTPGQGLQFLFEYFSETQRNKGNFPGRFSGRQFSNSRSEMNVSTLELGDSALYLCASSFTARSNTGELFFGEGSRLTVL.

J is TRBJ1-4 and V is TRBV7-6; the match to TRBD1 covers 9 bases. The V gene end was trimmed by 6 bases and the J gene end by 7 bases; junction bases not matched to a gene: 6. CDR1 is SGHVS and CDR2 is FNYEAQ in the germline V gene. This CDR3 comprises 14 residues. The CDR3 spells CASSTGQGSEKLFF. The CDR3 DNA is TGTGCCAGCAGTACGGGACAGGGATCTGAAAAACTGTTTTTT.

CDR3 DNA: TGTGCCAGCTCACCATCACAGGGGGCCCTGAACACCGGGGAGCTGTTTTTT. Its protein product is CASSPSQGALNTGELFF. The chain joins TRBV18 to TRBJ2-2; 9 bases align to TRBD1. CDR3 length equals 17 residues. Germline V gene lookup returns CDR1 KGHSH and CDR2 LQKENI. V was clipped by 2 bases and J by 1 base; unmatched bases: 5.

This sequence joins TRBV19 and TRBJ2-1; 8 nucleotides line up with TRBD1. The V and J ends lost 6 bases and 2 bases, in that order; junction bases with no gene match: 6. Germline loops: CDR1 LNHDA, CDR2 SQIVND (reference sequence). This CDR3 has 15 amino acids. CDR3 region: CASSRTGKTYNEQFF. The CDR3 DNA follows: TGTGCCAGTAGCCGGACAGGGAAAACCTACAATGAGCAGTTCTTC.

This clone was recorded once. This chain uses TRBV6-5 with TRBJ1-2; 7 bases match TRBD1. Germline lookup yields CDR1 MNHEY and CDR2 SVGAGI. The CDR3 has 14 residues. V dropped 7 bases and J dropped 2; count of bases not matched to a gene: 7. The DNA for the CDR3 is TGTGCCAGCACTTCCCCGGGACAGAACTATGGCTACACCTTC. Encoded protein: CASTSPGQNYGYTF.

The chain has TRBV5-1 and TRBJ1-4; TRBD1 agrees at 9 bases. The germline V gene encodes CDR1 SGHRS and CDR2 YFSETQ. The CDR3 consists of 14 residues. With 3 bases clipped from V and 6 bases from J, the junction kept 3 bases outside the gene matches. The chain's CDR3 is CASSWGTGHEKLFF. As DNA, the CDR3 is TGCGCCAGCAGCTGGGGGACAGGGCATGAAAAACTGTTTTTT.

The chain has TRBV15 and TRBJ1-3; D unresolved. V was trimmed by 3 bases and J by 0 bases, leaving 9 bases between them. Germline V gene sequence: CDR1 LNHNV, CDR2 YYDKDF (reference sequence). The CDR3 loop spans 15 amino acids. The CDR3 nucleotides are TGTGCCACCAGCAGCCGGCAGGCCTCTGGAAACACCATATATTTT. Its translation: CATSSRQASGNTIYF.

The chain has TRBV5-1 and TRBJ2-2; TRBD2 agrees at 12 bases. Trimming cost V 0 bases and J 4 bases; bases outside gene matches: 1. This CDR3 contains 16 residues. Per the germline V gene, CDR1 is SGHRS and CDR2 is YFSETQ. The CDR3 loop is CASSLAGLAGTGELFF. As DNA, the CDR3 is TGCGCCAGCAGCTTGGCGGGACTAGCGGGCACCGGGGAGCTGTTTTTT.

The gene calls are TRBV5-8 and TRBJ2-7, with a tentative D call TRBD1 (6 bases). This CDR3 has 13 residues. Germline CDR1 reads SGHTS; CDR2 reads YDEGEE. Trimming removed 3 bases at V and 6 bases at J, with 13 bases between. The CDR3 nucleotides are TGTGCCAGCAGCTCCCGGACAGATTTCGAGCAGTACTTC. This translates into CASSSRTDFEQYF.